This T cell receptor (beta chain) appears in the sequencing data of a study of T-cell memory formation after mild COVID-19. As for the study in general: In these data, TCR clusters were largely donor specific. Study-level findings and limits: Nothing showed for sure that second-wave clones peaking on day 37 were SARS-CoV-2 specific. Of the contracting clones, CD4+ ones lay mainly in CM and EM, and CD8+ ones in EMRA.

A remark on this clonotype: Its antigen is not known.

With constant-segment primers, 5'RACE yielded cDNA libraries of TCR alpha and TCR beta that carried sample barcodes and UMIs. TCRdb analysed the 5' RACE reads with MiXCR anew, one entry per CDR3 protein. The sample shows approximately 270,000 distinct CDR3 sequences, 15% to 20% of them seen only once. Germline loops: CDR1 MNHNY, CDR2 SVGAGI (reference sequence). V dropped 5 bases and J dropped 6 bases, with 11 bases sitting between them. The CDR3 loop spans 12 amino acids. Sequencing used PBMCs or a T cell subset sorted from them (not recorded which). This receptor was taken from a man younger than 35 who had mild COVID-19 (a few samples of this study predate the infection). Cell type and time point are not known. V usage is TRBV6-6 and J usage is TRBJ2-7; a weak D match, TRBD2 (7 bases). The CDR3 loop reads CASSTGGAEQYV. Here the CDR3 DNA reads TGTGCCAGCAGTACTGGGGGGGCCGAGCAGTACGTC.